The next 8 T cell receptor beta chains were all read from a single sample in a study of cytotoxic CD8 clonotypes in ibrutinib-treated CLL. Profiling relied on immunoSEQ multiplex PCR, and the TCRdb table lists in-frame clones only, not all of them. The table has more than 200,000 clones, 70% seen once. The sample was PBMCs, taken after 24 months of ibrutinib treatment. These receptors all come from a human donor with chronic lymphocytic leukemia.

The chain couples TRBV7-9 to TRBJ2-7; 9 bases fit TRBD1. V lost 5 bases, J lost 0 bases, and 2 bases stayed unmatched. The CDR3 is 14 residues long. CDR1 and CDR2 from the germline V gene are SEHNR and FQNEAQ (reference sequence). CDR3 DNA sequence: TGTGCCAGCAGCGGGGACAGGGCCTCCTACGAGCAGTACTTC. Its translation: CASSGDRASYEQYF.

The J gene is TRBJ2-7, the V gene TRBV7-9; D might be TRBD1 (5 bases). Germline V CDR1 and CDR2: SEHNR, FQNEAQ (reference sequence). Trimming removed 3 bases from V and 5 bases from J, with 14 bases in between. The CDR3 totals 14 residues. Here the CDR3 DNA reads TGTGCCAGCAGCTTGGGGCAGGGTGTCCACGAGCAGTACTTC. Residues: CASSLGQGVHEQYF.

The chain combines TRBV5-6 with TRBJ2-2, with D unresolved. Germline V CDR1 and CDR2: SGHDT, YYEEEE. Trimming left V 2 bases short and J 4 bases short, with 0 bases between. The CDR3 has 11 residues. In nucleotides, the CDR3 is TGTGCCAGCAGCTTCACCGGGGAGCTGTTTTTT. This encodes CASSFTGELFF.

The chain has TRBV6-1 and TRBJ2-7; the match to TRBD1 covers 8 bases. With V trimmed by 8 bases and J by 1 base, 10 bases remained unmatched. The CDR3 loop spans 15 amino acids. Looked up from germline, CDR1 is MNHNS and CDR2 is SASEGT. The DNA of the CDR3 is TGTGCCAGCGGGCGAGGACAGGGACTTTCCTACGAGCAGTACTTC. Protein product: CASGRGQGLSYEQYF.

The chain couples TRBV11-2 to TRBJ1-4; D is perhaps TRBD1 (6 bases). From germline, CDR1 is SGHAT and CDR2 FQNNGV. The CDR3 covers 15 residues. V lost 1 base and J 8 bases, leaving 14 bases between the germline ends. CDR3 amino acids: CASSLGGAYQEKLFF. CDR3 nucleotides: TGTGCCAGCAGCTTAGGGGGGGCGTATCAGGAAAAACTGTTTTTT.

The sample holds a few counts of this clone. The V gene is TRBV27, the J gene TRBJ2-5, with 7 bases that match TRBD1. The CDR3 is 15 amino acids. Germline V CDR1 and CDR2: MNHEY, SMNVEV (reference sequence). The ends lost 4 bases at V and 0 bases at J; junction bases unmatched: 5. The CDR3 nucleotides read TGTGCCAGCAGTTCCGGGACAGAGTACCAAGAGACCCAGTACTTC. Translating it yields CASSSGTEYQETQYF.

The chain links TRBV29-1 to TRBJ1-1; D call uncertain. The ends were cut back, 7 bases at V and 2 bases at J, with 5 bases in the middle. CDR1 and CDR2 from the germline V gene are SQVTM and ANQGSEA. This CDR3 comprises 10 residues. CDR3 sequence: CSDVNTEAFF. The DNA of the CDR3 is TGCAGCGACGTAAACACTGAAGCTTTCTTT.

V gene TRBV6-5 combines with J gene TRBJ2-3; D not certain. The CDR3 sequence is 11 residues long. Germline CDR1 MNHEY, CDR2 SVGAGI. Trimming took 2 bases from V and 9 from J, leaving 6 bases between them. CDR3 amino acids: CASSYGRTQYF. The CDR3 nucleotides are TGTGCCAGCAGTTACGGGCGGACGCAGTATTTT.